These 21 T cell receptor beta chains originate from one sample sequenced in a study of blood T cells in healthy people across ages. Through a sample-barcoded 5' primer and a J-beta primer mix, a second PCR was run for roughly 6 to 11 cycles. TCRdb re-derived calls from the 5' RACE reads in MiXCR, one entry per CDR3 protein. Of some 900,000 distinct CDR3 sequences listed, about 48% are singletons. Sequencing input: blood. Receptors originate from a young man in good health.

This sequence joins TRBV4-1 and TRBJ2-7; weak D call: TRBD1 (6 bases). The germline CDR1 and CDR2 sequences are MGHRA and YSYEKL. Trimming stripped 0 bases from V and 1 base from J, with 10 bases between. The CDR3 covers 15 residues. The CDR3 region is CASSQDEGQSYEQYF. DNA of the CDR3: TGCGCCAGCAGCCAAGATGAGGGACAATCCTACGAGCAGTACTTC.

This chain connects TRBV7-8 to TRBJ2-5; tentative D call: TRBD2 (5 bases). The V end was cut by 4 bases, the J end by 11 bases, with 20 bases between. Germline lookup yields CDR1 SGHVS and CDR2 FQNEAQ. The CDR3 is 14 amino acids. The CDR3 sequence: CASSYRVVQEEQYF. CDR3 nucleotide sequence: TGTGCCAGCAGCTATCGGGTAGTTCAGGAGGAGCAGTACTTC.

In this sample, this clonotype turned up a few times. The CDR3 DNA is TGTGCCAGCACAATAGGGCGAAGGGCCTACAATGAGCAGTTCTTC. It specifies CASTIGRRAYNEQFF. The chain carries TRBV2 and TRBJ2-1; D is unclear. Germline V CDR1 and CDR2: SNHLY, FYNNEI. The CDR3 spans 15 residues. Deletions cut 7 bases from V and 2 bases from J, with 15 bases between.

V and J are TRBV12-3 or TRBV12-4 and TRBJ1-5; 7 bases line up with TRBD1. Trimming at V came to 6 bases and at J to 3 bases, leaving 5 bases not matched to a gene. This CDR3 has 14 residues. The CDR3 region is CASRPTGYNQPQHF. The DNA for the CDR3 is TGTGCCAGCAGACCGACAGGGTACAATCAGCCCCAGCATTTT.

The chain combines TRBV6-5 with TRBJ1-2; 8 bases fit TRBD1. CDR1 is MNHEY, CDR2 SVGAGI, per germline. The CDR3 is 16 amino acids. The junction had 15 bases not matched to a gene; V was cut back by 8 bases and J by 4 bases. CDR3: CASRPFTGGSTYGYTF. In DNA, the CDR3 is TGTGCCAGCCGACCCTTTACAGGGGGTTCTACCTATGGCTACACCTTC.

The chain links TRBV11-3 to TRBJ1-1; D gene ambiguous. CDR3 length equals 14 residues. Germline lookup yields CDR1 SGHNT and CDR2 YENEEA. V lost 8 bases to trimming and J lost 3 bases, with 16 bases between them. In nucleotides, the CDR3 is TGTGCCAGCTCCCCCCCTGCAGCGGACACTGAAGCTTTCTTT. Encoded protein: CASSPPAADTEAFF.

This chain uses TRBV2 with TRBJ2-1, with 8 bases matching TRBD2. Looked up from germline, CDR1 is SNHLY and CDR2 is FYNNEI. Unmatched junction bases numbered 3, after V lost 3 bases and J lost 5 bases. CDR3 length: 14 amino acids. The CDR3 region has the DNA TGTGCCAGCAGTGATTTCGGGAGGGACAATGAGCAGTTCTTC. Residues: CASSDFGRDNEQFF. Together with reference TRBV2 and TRBJ2-1, the CDR3 gives the full variable domain: EPEVTQTPSHQVTQMGQEVILRCVPISNHLYFYWYRQILGQKVEFLVSFYNNEISEKSEIFDDQFSVERPDGSNFTLKIRSTKLEDSAMYFCASSDFGRDNEQFFGPGTRLTVL.

In DNA form, the CDR3 reads TGCGCCAGCAGCCAGCAGGGTGGCAAAAACATTCAGTACTTC. Translated: CASSQQGGKNIQYF. The V and J genes are TRBV4-1 and TRBJ2-4, with TRBD1 as a possible D gene (5 bases). In germline, CDR1 is MGHRA, CDR2 YSYEKL. With 3 bases removed from V and 3 bases from J, the gap between germline ends came to 9 bases. CDR3 length: 14 residues.

This chain joins TRBV5-6 and TRBJ1-2; 10 bases align to TRBD1. J gave up 7 bases and V 4 bases, and 7 bases lay outside the gene matches. Looked up from germline, CDR1 is SGHDT and CDR2 is YYEEEE. This CDR3 spans 14 amino acids. CDR3 amino acids: CASSTGTGASGYTF. The CDR3 coding sequence is TGTGCCAGCAGCACGGGGACAGGGGCAAGTGGCTACACCTTC.

This clonotype occurred a few times. The CDR3 coding sequence is TGTGCCAGCAGTGAGACAGCGGGGTTCTATGGCTACACCTTC. Encoded protein: CASSETAGFYGYTF. J is TRBJ1-2 and V is TRBV6-2 or TRBV6-3, with D possibly matching TRBD1 (5 bases). This CDR3 has 14 amino acids. V lost 5 bases and J 4 bases, leaving 14 bases between the germline ends. Germline V CDR1 and CDR2: MNHEY, SVGEGT.

J is TRBJ1-6 and V is TRBV6-5; D gene unclear. CDR1 is MNHEY, CDR2 SVGAGI, per germline. The CDR3 runs 14 residues. The V end lost 2 bases, the J end lost 10 bases, and 12 bases lay between the germline ends. The CDR3 is CASSYQRSESPLHF. For the CDR3, the DNA is TGTGCCAGCAGTTACCAACGGAGCGAGTCACCCCTCCACTTT.

The rearrangement uses TRBV28 and TRBJ2-7, with D perhaps matching TRBD2 (5 bases). The assigned J gene may be wrong: the sequence end matches TRBJ2-5 better. Per germline, CDR1 MDHEN and CDR2 SYDVKM. The CDR3 is 16 residues long. The CDR3 protein is CASSLWTTGVKETQYF. The CDR3 DNA is TGTGCCAGCAGTTTATGGACTACCGGGGTGAAAGAGACCCAGTACTTC.

This clonotype was seen a few times. This rearrangement joins TRBV7-2 to TRBJ2-3, with 7 bases identical to TRBD1. The CDR3 covers 15 residues. Germline lookup yields CDR1 SGHTA and CDR2 FQGNSA. The V and J ends lost 1 base and 2 bases, in that order; junction bases with no gene match: 3. The CDR3 here is CASSLEGQITDTQYF. The CDR3 DNA reads as TGTGCCAGCAGCTTAGAGGGACAGATCACAGATACGCAGTATTTT.

The J gene is TRBJ2-1, the V gene TRBV3-1; D is uncertain. Germline V lookup: CDR1 LGHDT, CDR2 YNNKEL (reference sequence). This CDR3 comprises 12 residues. V lost 1 base and J lost 15, with 13 bases in between. CDR3 loop: CASSQGSGLGFF. CDR3 DNA: TGTGCCAGCAGCCAAGGGTCCGGGCTGGGGTTCTTC.

The sample holds many counts of this clonotype. Given a much more abundant clone one base away, this may be a read error. The chain links TRBV12-3 or TRBV12-4 to TRBJ2-1; a possible D gene is TRBD2 (7 bases). TRBJ2-7 matches the DNA end more closely, so the J call is doubtful. CDR3 length equals 14 residues. The CDR3 loop reads CASSFGGQYNEQYF. CDR3 nucleotides: TGTGCCAGCAGTTTCGGGGGGCAGTACAATGAGCAGTACTTC.

This rearrangement joins TRBV30 to TRBJ1-1, with a possible D match to TRBD1 (5 bases). The V end lost 4 bases, the J end lost 0 bases, and 12 bases lay between the germline ends. The CDR3 runs 14 residues. The germline V gene has CDR1 GTSNPN and CDR2 SVGIG (reference sequence). The CDR3 region is CAWTLGDMNTEAFF. The DNA of the CDR3 is TGTGCCTGGACTCTAGGGGATATGAACACTGAAGCTTTCTTT.

The J gene is TRBJ2-3, the V gene TRBV7-2, with a tentative D call TRBD2 (9 bases). The CDR3 has 17 residues. Germline V gene sequence: CDR1 SGHTA, CDR2 FQGNSA. Trimming shortened V by 5 bases and J by 5 bases, and 23 bases separated the two germline ends. The CDR3 loop reads CASSPGGGGAEGDTQYF. The CDR3 DNA is TGTGCCAGCAGCCCAGGGGGCGGGGGGGCCGAAGGAGATACGCAGTATTTT.

The chain recombines TRBV9 with TRBJ2-1; 10 nucleotides align to TRBD2. Germline CDR1 reads SGDLS; CDR2 reads YYNGEE. J was trimmed by 9 bases and V by 7 bases; bases with no gene match: 13. The length of the CDR3 is 15 residues. CDR3 in amino acids: CASSNFSGGAGEQFF. In DNA, the CDR3 is TGTGCCAGCTCAAATTTCAGCGGGGGGGCGGGTGAGCAGTTCTTC.

The chain combines TRBV29-1 with TRBJ1-2; possibly TRBD1 for D (6 bases). The CDR3 totals 12 residues. The V end lost 2 bases, the J end lost 4 bases, and 8 bases lay between the germline ends. Germline V CDR1 and CDR2: SQVTM, ANQGSEA. CDR3 loop: CSVEQQGYGYTF. CDR3 bases: TGCAGCGTTGAACAACAGGGCTATGGCTACACCTTC.

This clonotype turned up a few times. The CDR3 bases are TGTGCCAGCAGTCCATTGACAGGGATCGGCTACACCTTC. It codes for CASSPLTGIGYTF. The chain joins TRBV28 to TRBJ1-2, with 7 positions matching TRBD1. Germline assignment: CDR1 MDHEN and CDR2 SYDVKM. Trimming took 5 bases from V and 8 from J; bases not matched to a gene: 8. The CDR3 spans 13 residues.

The rearrangement uses TRBV4-3 and TRBJ2-1, with D unclear. V gave up 0 bases and J gave up 1 base, with 7 bases separating them. The CDR3 extends over 15 amino acids. Germline-derived CDR1 and CDR2 are LGHNA and YSLEER. The CDR3 loop reads CASSQDAYSYNEQFF. Here the CDR3 DNA reads TGCGCCAGCAGCCAAGACGCGTATTCCTACAATGAGCAGTTCTTC.